The TCR beta chain under discussion was sequenced for a study of blood T cell repertoires in COVID-19. V lost 4 bases to trimming and J lost 1 base; unmatched junction nucleotides: 11. Germline CDR1 and CDR2: SGHTS and YDEGEE. This CDR3 has 18 residues. This study enrolled people aged about 18 to 100 from around 26 US geographic areas. Cohorts were based on clinical histories the participants reported. Clones were read by immunoSEQ multiplex PCR, and TCRdb kept only the in-frame ones, dropping some. Of about 480,000 clones listed, roughly 90% are singletons. This chain joins TRBV5-8 and TRBJ1-1, with TRBD1 identical over 12 bases. The specimen was PBMCs or T cells enriched from blood (not recorded which). The TCR originated in a woman aged 35 to 49 who had recovered from COVID-19. As DNA, the CDR3 is TGTGCCAGCAGCCCTTCAGGGACAGGGGGCTTTGGGAACACTGAAGCTTTCTTT. Its protein product is CASSPSGTGGFGNTEAFF.